The 18 T cell receptor beta chains below were found in one sample sequenced in a study of cytomegalovirus exposure and HLA in healthy donors. Amplification used 60 Vbeta primers and 13 Jbeta primers. Using immunoSEQ multiplex PCR, the repertoire was profiled, and TCRdb retains in-frame clones only, with some absent. The sample records some 150,000 clones, 70% to 85% being singletons. Material: PBMCs. Receptors were obtained from a woman in her thirties or forties in good health and CMV-seronegative.

The chain couples TRBV9 to TRBJ1-6; D unresolved. V lost 4 bases and J 7 bases, leaving 18 bases between the germline ends. There are 16 residues in the CDR3. Germline CDR1 reads SGDLS; CDR2 reads YYNGEE. CDR3 in amino acids: CASSTSEPGSNSPLHF. The CDR3 DNA reads TGTGCCAGCAGCACCTCAGAGCCGGGATCAAATTCACCCCTCCACTTT. Variable domain in full (rest from reference TRBV9 and TRBJ1-6): DSGVTQTPKHLITATGQRVTLRCSPRSGDLSVYWYQQSLDQGLQFLIQYYNGEERAKGNILERFSAQQFPDLHSELNLSSLELGDSALYFCASSTSEPGSNSPLHFGNGTRLTVT.

The chain joins TRBV25-1 to TRBJ1-2; D gene unclear. Deletions cut 3 bases from V and 8 bases from J, with 16 bases between. Germline CDR1 and CDR2: MGHDK and SYGVNS. This CDR3 comprises 14 residues. The CDR3 DNA reads TGTGCCAGCAGTGACCCGGGGATACGGGAGGGCTACACCTTC. It translates to CASSDPGIREGYTF.

The chain employs TRBV4-3 and TRBJ2-3, with 11 nucleotides matching TRBD2. This CDR3 comprises 15 residues. V shed 1 base, J shed 3 bases, and the junction held 0 bases outside the gene matches. Germline V CDR1 and CDR2: LGHNA, YSLEER. Here the CDR3 DNA reads TGCGCCAGCAGCCAAGGACTAGCGGGGACAGATACGCAGTATTTT. Translated, it gives CASSQGLAGTDTQYF.

The count of this clone is one. At one boundary the junction diverges from the germline segment, which might be a read error. The gene calls are TRBV5-1 and TRBJ1-2, with 9 positions matching TRBD1. The germline CDR1 and CDR2 sequences are SGHRS and YFSETQ. The CDR3 has 12 residues. CDR3 in amino acids: CASSLGQGGSTF. CDR3 DNA: TGCGCCAGCAGCTTGGGACAGGGGGGCTCCACCTTC. The variable domain in full, with the rest retrieved from reference TRBV5-1 and TRBJ1-2, is KAGVTQTPRYLIKTRGQQVTLSCSPISGHRSVSWYQQTPGQGLQFLFEYFSETQRNKGNFPGRFSGRQFSNSRSEMNVSTLELGDSALYLCASSLGQGGSTFGSGTRLTVV.

The chain couples TRBV28 to TRBJ2-5; D perhaps matches TRBD2 (6 bases). CDR1 and CDR2 (germline): MDHEN, SYDVKM. Trimming shortened V by 5 bases and J by 11 bases, and 24 bases separated the two germline ends. This CDR3 has 15 residues. Written as DNA, the CDR3 is TGTGCCAGCAGTCCTCTGGCGGGGTTGGTCCAGGAGCAGTACTTC. As protein: CASSPLAGLVQEQYF.

This clone was counted between two and nine times. The CDR3 nucleotides read TGTGCCAGCAGCTTAGGGGGACAGAAAGAGACCCAGTACTTC. Protein: CASSLGGQKETQYF. The chain employs TRBV7-2 and TRBJ2-5; 7 bases are a match to TRBD1. V dropped 1 base and J dropped 3; count of bases not matched to a gene: 2. The CDR3 loop spans 14 amino acids. The germline V gene encodes CDR1 SGHTA and CDR2 FQGNSA.

V usage is TRBV14 and J usage is TRBJ2-3; 8 bases agree with TRBD1. Germline lookup yields CDR1 SGHDN and CDR2 FVKESK. V lost 1 base to trimming and J lost 1 base; unmatched junction nucleotides: 4. The CDR3 spans 16 residues. For the CDR3, the DNA is TGTGCCAGCAGCCAAGTAAGGGGACAGGGCACAGATACGCAGTATTTT. Protein: CASSQVRGQGTDTQYF.

The chain recombines TRBV2 with TRBJ2-3; TRBD1 matches at 9 bases. From germline, CDR1 is SNHLY and CDR2 FYNNEI. This CDR3 has 14 amino acids. J gave up 4 bases and V 5 bases, and 4 bases lay outside the gene matches. The CDR3 nucleotides are TGTGCCAGCAGTAGGTACAGGGGGCCAGATACGCAGTATTTT. It is translated as CASSRYRGPDTQYF. The complete variable domain, with remaining parts taken from reference TRBV2 and TRBJ2-3, reads EPEVTQTPSHQVTQMGQEVILRCVPISNHLYFYWYRQILGQKVEFLVSFYNNEISEKSEIFDDQFSVERPDGSNFTLKIRSTKLEDSAMYFCASSRYRGPDTQYFGPGTRLTVL.

V gene TRBV7-3 combines with J gene TRBJ2-2; TRBD1 aligns across 9 bases. Per germline, CDR1 SGHTA and CDR2 FQGTGA. V shed 2 bases, J shed 6 bases, and the junction held 16 bases outside the gene matches. The CDR3 sequence is 19 residues long. In DNA, the CDR3 is TGTGCCAGCAGCTTACAAGCTTCATGGGGACAGGGCCAGGCCGGGGAGCTGTTTTTT. This encodes CASSLQASWGQGQAGELFF. The whole variable domain, remainder taken from reference TRBV7-3 and TRBJ2-2, is GAGVSQTPSNKVTEKGKYVELRCDPISGHTALYWYRQSLGQGPEFLIYFQGTGAADDSGLPNDRFFAVRPEGSVSTLKIQRTERGDSAVYLCASSLQASWGQGQAGELFFGEGSRLTVL.

This clone appeared a few times. This chain connects TRBV2 to TRBJ2-5; D unclear. The length of the CDR3 is 12 residues. The V end was cut by 9 bases, the J end by 3 bases, with 11 bases between. Germline loops: CDR1 SNHLY, CDR2 FYNNEI. The CDR3 nucleotides read TGTGCCAGTACTCTTAGAAAAGAGACCCAGTACTTC. Translation: CASTLRKETQYF.

V usage is TRBV5-4 and J usage is TRBJ2-1; D is uncertain. Per the germline V gene, CDR1 is SGHNT and CDR2 is YYREEE (reference sequence). Trimming took 4 bases from V and 8 from J, leaving 16 bases between them. CDR3 size: 14 residues. This chain's CDR3 is CASSLETSPDEQFF. CDR3 bases: TGTGCCAGCAGCCTAGAGACCTCCCCGGATGAGCAGTTCTTC.

The CDR3 spells CASSLDGRVYNEQFF. The CDR3 bases are TGTGCCAGCAGCTTAGATGGGAGGGTCTACAATGAGCAGTTCTTC. The chain joins TRBV11-2 to TRBJ2-1, with TRBD2 matching over 7 bases. CDR1 and CDR2 (germline): SGHAT, FQNNGV. The length of the CDR3 is 15 residues. The J segment lost 3 bases and the V segment lost 0 bases, leaving 2 bases of the junction unmatched. Complete variable domain (other parts from reference TRBV11-2 and TRBJ2-1): EAGVAQSPRYKIIEKRQSVAFWCNPISGHATLYWYQQILGQGPKLLIQFQNNGVVDDSQLPKDRFSAERLKGVDSTLKIQPAKLEDSAVYLCASSLDGRVYNEQFFGPGTRLTVL.

V gene TRBV5-4 combines with J gene TRBJ1-2; 9 nucleotides line up with TRBD1. The V gene end was trimmed by 4 bases and the J gene end by 4 bases; junction bases not matched to a gene: 8. The germline gives CDR1 SGHNT, CDR2 YYREEE (reference sequence). The CDR3 length is 15 residues. The CDR3 nucleotides are TGTGCCAGCAGCCCGGGGGGACAGGGAGTCTATGGCTACACCTTC. Its protein is CASSPGGQGVYGYTF.

V is TRBV19 and J is TRBJ2-1; D perhaps matches TRBD1 (6 bases). Per the germline V gene, CDR1 is LNHDA and CDR2 is SQIVND (reference sequence). The CDR3 contains 17 residues. The ends were cut back, 0 bases at V and 5 bases at J, with 17 bases in the middle. The CDR3 loop is CASSIDLWGQSNNEQFF. Written as DNA, the CDR3 is TGTGCCAGTAGTATAGATCTTTGGGGACAAAGTAACAATGAGCAGTTCTTC.

The V call is TRBV28, the J call TRBJ1-1, with D possibly matching TRBD1 (5 bases). CDR3 length equals 14 residues. Germline V gene lookup returns CDR1 MDHEN and CDR2 SYDVKM. V lost 3 bases and J lost 3, with 11 bases in between. The CDR3 region has the DNA TGTGCCAGCAGTTTTAGGGGCGGTCACACTGAAGCTTTCTTT. Amino acids: CASSFRGGHTEAFF. Complete variable domain (other parts from reference TRBV28 and TRBJ1-1): DVKVTQSSRYLVKRTGEKVFLECVQDMDHENMFWYRQDPGLGLRLIYFSYDVKMKEKGDIPEGYSVSREKKERFSLILESASTNQTSMYLCASSFRGGHTEAFFGQGTRLTVV.

The chain combines TRBV28 with TRBJ2-1; the D gene is possibly TRBD2 (7 bases). The CDR3 runs to 16 residues. Looked up from germline, CDR1 is MDHEN and CDR2 is SYDVKM. V was trimmed by 6 bases and J by 6 bases, leaving 21 bases between them. DNA of the CDR3: TGTGCCAGCAGCTTAGAGGGGGGGAGGGAGGCCAATGAGCAGTTCTTC. Translated: CASSLEGGREANEQFF.

V is TRBV10-3 and J is TRBJ2-1, with D uncertain. The germline V gene encodes CDR1 ENHRY and CDR2 SYGVKD. Trimming took off 10 bases at V and 4 bases at J, with 17 bases between the two ends. There are 14 residues in the CDR3. The CDR3: CATTTGSPYNEQFF. CDR3 coding DNA: TGTGCCACGACGACCGGGTCGCCTTACAATGAGCAGTTCTTC.

This rearrangement joins TRBV5-1 to TRBJ2-7; D is uncertain. Germline V lookup: CDR1 SGHRS, CDR2 YFSETQ. The CDR3 covers 14 residues. V lost 1 base and J 0 bases, leaving 8 bases between the germline ends. As DNA, the CDR3 is TGCGCCAGCAGCTTGTGGCAGAACTCCTACGAGCAGTACTTC. Its protein product is CASSLWQNSYEQYF.